The clone carrying this T cell receptor beta chain turned up a few times. The antigen is undetermined. This record belongs to a study of T-cell reconstitution after alpha-beta-depleted transplantation in children. Study-wide results and limits: Several hundred expanded graft clones reportedly gave rise to the alpha-beta T cells present about two months after transplant. From newly produced T cells came most of the T-cell counts and diversity one year after transplant. Surviving recipient T cells and thymic progenitors accounted for the high day-60 TCRbeta diversity observed in some patients.

V gave up 1 base and J gave up 8 bases, with 12 bases separating them. The CDR3 contains 14 residues. Germline CDR1 SEHNR, CDR2 FQNEAQ (reference sequence). Construction of the TCRbeta library involved unique molecular identifiers. Each CDR3 protein is one row after TCRdb ran MiXCR on the PCR reads. The sample holds 700,000 to 850,000 distinct CDR3 sequences, 15% to 20% seen once. The TCR sequence derives from a male patient between 10 and 17 years old who had a stem cell transplant for acute lymphoblastic leukemia, so the T cells may come from the graft donor. Sequences were derived from PBMCs, mostly from graft donor cells, sampled 360 days after TCRalphabeta/CD19-depleted stem cell transplant. The chain employs TRBV7-9 and TRBJ2-4, with a weak D call TRBD2 (7 bases). The CDR3 region is CASSLEGGADIQYF. CDR3 nucleotides: TGTGCCAGCAGCTTAGAAGGGGGGGCGGACATTCAGTACTTC.